The present TCR beta chain was sequenced within a study of cytomegalovirus exposure and HLA in healthy donors. Overall study context: Prior work identified around 120 million unique TCR beta sequences in some 200 million T cells.

With 60 Vbeta and 13 Jbeta primers, the PCR was carried out. The data were produced by immunoSEQ multiplex PCR, yet TCRdb's version contains in-frame clones alone and is incomplete. This repertoire shows about 120,000 clones, over 70% found once; its top ten account for approximately 4%. As regards this clone: Its antigen is currently unknown.

Trimming stripped 0 bases from V and 3 bases from J, with 12 bases between. CDR1 and CDR2 (germline): SGHKS, YYEKEE (reference sequence). The CDR3 extends over 15 amino acids. Study results and limitations: Some segments of the V type, notably TRBV6-2 and TRBV6-3, were excluded as indistinguishable. Apart from CMV serostatus, no immune exposure information was available. Follow-up analysis later connected one missense variant in DCLRE1C with trimming of TCR beta V- and J-genes.

The J gene is TRBJ1-1, the V gene TRBV5-5, with D possibly being TRBD1 (5 bases). The TCR comes from a man aged 18 to 29 in good health and CMV-seropositive. The source material was PBMCs. CDR3 amino acids: CASSLEAGLDTEAFF. The CDR3 DNA follows: TGTGCCAGCAGCTTGGAGGCAGGGTTGGACACTGAAGCTTTCTTT.